A selection of T cell receptor beta chains follows, all from one sample in a study of T cell repertoires in cytomegalovirus infection. From the reads, TCRdb called clonotypes with MiXCR, one entry per CDR3 protein. In the table there are around 630,000 distinct CDR3 sequences, 20% to 25% of which are singletons. Input material: CD8+ T cells from PBMCs. Receptors were obtained from a human donor in good health (CMV status not recorded). Some clones in this sample may be carry-over from other donors' samples. Each CDR3 is given with its conserved first and last residue. The D gene is left open where the match is weak. The listing skips clone size in some rows; elsewhere it reads once, few, many or a size class.

size	J	V	D	CDR3	DNA
many	TRBJ2-1	TRBV28	-	CASRSLGQAFPRSYNEQFF	TGTGCCAGCAGATCTCTCGGGCAAGCCTTTCCCCGCTCCTACAATGAGCAGTTCTTC
few	TRBJ1-5	TRBV4-2	-	CASSQSPDSNQPQHF	TGTGCCAGCAGCCAAAGCCCAGATAGCAATCAGCCCCAGCATTTT
-	TRBJ2-7	TRBV12-3/TRBV12-4	-	CASSLPPPYEQYF	TGTGCCAGCAGTTTACCCCCCCCTTACGAGCAGTACTTC
few	TRBJ2-2	TRBV7-8	-	CASSLVWGAVAGADGTGELFF	TGTGCCAGCAGCTTAGTATGGGGGGCGGTTGCGGGGGCCGACGGGACCGGGGAGCTGTTTTTT
many	TRBJ1-1	TRBV27	TRBD1	CASSRGDSWNTEAFF	TGTGCCAGCAGCCGTGGGGACAGTTGGAACACTGAAGCTTTCTTT
few	TRBJ1-4	TRBV28	-	CASSFRGATNEKLFF	TGTGCCAGCAGTTTTCGGGGCGCAACTAATGAAAAACTGTTTTTT
few	TRBJ2-7	TRBV5-6	-	CASSPNRAPYEQYF	TGTGCCAGCAGCCCGAACAGGGCCCCCTACGAGCAGTACTTC
-	TRBJ2-3	TRBV5-5	-	CASSPSSGQSTDTQYF	TGTGCCAGCAGCCCCTCCTCCGGCCAAAGCACAGATACGCAGTATTTT
-	TRBJ1-5	TRBV4-1	-	CASSEHRDTNQPQHF	TGCGCCAGCAGCGAGCACCGGGACACAAATCAGCCCCAGCATTTT
-	TRBJ1-1	TRBV4-2	-	CASSQTGLGDTEAFF	TGTGCCAGCAGCCAAACGGGGCTGGGGGACACTGAAGCTTTCTTT